The text below deals with one TCR beta chain. These data belong to a study of technical replicates of blood from a few donors. TCRdb's table, derived via immunoSEQ multiplex PCR, lists solely in-frame clones and lacks some. Of about 88,000 clones in the sample, roughly 92% were seen once. V lost 2 bases and J 3 bases, leaving 19 bases between the germline ends. Germline V CDR1 and CDR2: SGHVS, FQNEAQ. The CDR3 covers 18 residues. The V and J genes are TRBV7-8 and TRBJ2-2, with D possibly being TRBD1 (6 bases). This TCR was recovered from a human donor in good health. Sequenced material: T cells isolated from PBMCs. The CDR3: CASSLPGRDIGYTGELFF. The CDR3 bases are TGTGCCAGCAGCTTACCGGGACGGGACATTGGGTACACCGGGGAGCTGTTTTTT.